These 29 T cell receptor beta chains came from one sample sequenced in a study of vaccination effects on CD4 cells after COVID-19. Assay: immunoSEQ multiplex PCR; the TCRdb copy retains only in-frame clones and omits some. The sample shows tens of thousands of clones, about 70% of them seen only once. Antigens of these TCRs are unknown. CD4+ T cells specific for antigen were expanded with viral peptide pools by the ViraFEST assay before sequencing. Between days 9 and 10 of culture, CD4+ T cells were separated out. Vaccination of participants consisted of two doses of either the BNT162b2 or mRNA-1273 vaccine. The sample was CD4+ T cells from PBMCs cultured with HCoV-229E spike peptides, taken after COVID-19 vaccination. These TCRs come from a human donor who received a COVID-19 vaccine.

This chain links TRBV27 with TRBJ2-1, with 8 nucleotides matching TRBD2. J was trimmed by 8 bases and V by 2 bases; bases with no gene match: 5. This CDR3 has 14 residues. Per germline, CDR1 MNHEY and CDR2 SMNVEV (reference sequence). The CDR3 DNA is TGTGCCAGCAGTTTAGCGGGAGGCCCTTATGAGCAGTTCTTC. The encoded protein is CASSLAGGPYEQFF.

The chain has TRBV3-1 (or the pseudogene TRBV3-2) and TRBJ1-3; D gene uncertain. The CDR3 sequence is 14 residues long. V gave up 2 bases and J gave up 4 bases, with 9 bases separating them. CDR1 is LGHDT and CDR2 is YNNKEL in the germline V gene (reference sequence). CDR3 amino acids: CASSQWTDGNTIYF. The CDR3 DNA follows: TGTGCCAGCAGCCAATGGACGGACGGAAACACCATATATTTT.

The chain combines TRBV18 with TRBJ1-1; 8 bases are shared with TRBD1. This CDR3 is 15 amino acids long. With 3 bases clipped from V and 0 bases from J, the junction kept 3 bases outside the gene matches. Germline-derived CDR1 and CDR2 are KGHSH and LQKENI. CDR3 in amino acids: CASSPDRVVNTEAFF. The CDR3 nucleotides read TGTGCCAGCTCACCGGACAGGGTCGTGAACACTGAAGCTTTCTTT.

This clone was seen only once. The rearrangement links TRBV6-5 to TRBJ1-6; 8 bases align to TRBD1. This CDR3 is 13 amino acids long. Per the germline V gene, CDR1 is MNHEY and CDR2 is SVGAGI. The ends lost 8 bases at V and 7 bases at J; junction bases unmatched: 4. The CDR3 protein is CASGQGSNSPLHF. Here the CDR3 DNA reads TGTGCCAGCGGACAGGGATCCAATTCACCCCTCCACTTT.

The rearrangement joins TRBV6-5 to TRBJ1-2, with a possible D match to TRBD1 (5 bases). Germline V gene data show CDR1 as MNHEY and CDR2 as SVGAGI. Trimming took off 6 bases at V and 8 bases at J, with 19 bases between the two ends. The CDR3 runs 14 residues. DNA for the CDR3: TGTGCCAGCAGCCCAAGAGGGGCGACCAGCGGCTACACCTTC. It specifies CASSPRGATSGYTF.

This clone was seen once. The chain employs TRBV19 and TRBJ2-1; 10 bases match TRBD1. The CDR3 covers 13 residues. With V trimmed by 6 bases and J by 7 bases, 3 bases remained unmatched. The germline V gene has CDR1 LNHDA and CDR2 SQIVND (reference sequence). Here the CDR3 reads CASSRTGGNEQFF. The CDR3 DNA reads TGTGCCAGTAGCCGGACAGGGGGGAATGAGCAGTTCTTC.

This clone has just a few counts. The chain uses TRBV10-2 and TRBJ2-7; weak D call: TRBD1 (5 bases). The germline gives CDR1 WSHSY, CDR2 SAAADI. This CDR3 spans 14 amino acids. Between the trimmed V and J ends, which lost 5 bases and 2 bases, there was a span of 13 bases. CDR3 DNA sequence: TGCGCCAGCAGTTTTCAACAGGAGACCTACGAGCAGTACTTC. This gives the protein CASSFQQETYEQYF.

The chain has TRBV5-1 and TRBJ2-3; no clear D gene. Germline V gene sequence: CDR1 SGHRS, CDR2 YFSETQ. The CDR3 covers 13 residues. V was trimmed by 4 bases and J by 2 bases, leaving 8 bases between them. CDR3 sequence (DNA): TGCGCCAGCAGCCCTGGAGACACAGATACGCAGTATTTT. Translation: CASSPGDTDTQYF.

This chain joins TRBV30 and TRBJ1-2; maybe TRBD1 (6 bases). Trimming pared 7 bases from V and 7 bases from J, leaving 37 bases between. Per the germline V gene, CDR1 is GTSNPN and CDR2 is SVGIG (reference sequence). The CDR3 extends over 19 amino acids. The CDR3 nucleotides read TGTGCCTTTGGACGACGAAGAGGGGGACAAAACTGGGTTCAGGGTGGCTACACCTTC. Translating it yields CAFGRRRGGQNWVQGGYTF.

This chain connects TRBV2 to TRBJ2-1, with 9 bases matching TRBD2. This CDR3 has 16 amino acids. Germline V CDR1 and CDR2: SNHLY, FYNNEI. V was clipped by 4 bases and J by 8 bases; unmatched bases: 12. The CDR3 spells CASSVGSGRRGDEQFF. The DNA for the CDR3 is TGTGCCAGCAGTGTGGGTAGCGGGAGACGTGGCGATGAGCAGTTCTTC.

The chain recombines TRBV5-5 with TRBJ2-2; TRBD1 matches 8 bases. Germline V CDR1 and CDR2: SGHKS, YYEKEE (reference sequence). There are 16 residues in the CDR3. V dropped 5 bases and J dropped 5; count of bases not matched to a gene: 11. The CDR3 region has the DNA TGTGCCAGCAGTGGGACCATGACAGGGGAGACCGGGGAGCTGTTTTTT. Its translation: CASSGTMTGETGELFF.

This clone was counted only a few times. The V call is TRBV4-1, the J call TRBJ2-5; D gene ambiguous. CDR1 MGHRA and CDR2 YSYEKL come from the germline V gene. Trimming stripped 2 bases from V and 2 bases from J, with 9 bases between. The CDR3 loop spans 14 amino acids. The CDR3 loop reads CASSQQVHQETQYF. DNA of the CDR3: TGCGCCAGCAGCCAACAGGTACATCAAGAGACCCAGTACTTC.

This clone was observed a few times. This chain connects TRBV19 to TRBJ2-1; 10 bases fit TRBD1. V trimming: 3 bases; J trimming: 4 bases; junction bases outside the gene matches: 3. Germline V gives CDR1 LNHDA, CDR2 SQIVND (reference sequence). The length of the CDR3 is 15 residues. The DNA of the CDR3 is TGTGCCAGTAGTATTCGGACAGGGGGGTACAATGAGCAGTTCTTC. Translating it yields CASSIRTGGYNEQFF.

V gene TRBV5-6 combines with J gene TRBJ2-5; no definite D call. The ends were cut back, 3 bases at V and 2 bases at J, with 14 bases in the middle. This CDR3 region has 15 residues. Germline assignment: CDR1 SGHDT and CDR2 YYEEEE. The CDR3: CASSSYLRLQETQYF. The CDR3 DNA follows: TGTGCCAGCAGCTCTTATCTTAGGTTACAAGAGACCCAGTACTTC.

CDR3 in DNA: TGTGCCAGCAGCTACCGGGACAGGAACTACGAGCAGTACTTC. Protein sequence: CASSYRDRNYEQYF. J is TRBJ2-7 and V is TRBV3-1 (or the pseudogene TRBV3-2); 8 bases map to TRBD1. V lost 5 bases and J lost 3; bases outside the gene matches: 6. The V gene's germline CDR1 is LGHDT and CDR2 YNNKEL (reference sequence). The CDR3 is 14 residues long.

The genes are TRBV24-1 and TRBJ1-4; TRBD1 aligns across 8 bases. The V and J ends lost 4 bases and 7 bases, in that order; junction bases with no gene match: 10. There are 16 residues in the CDR3. Germline assignment: CDR1 KGHDR and CDR2 SFDVKD. CDR3 sequence: CATSETIPGGGEKLFF. CDR3 bases: TGTGCCACCAGTGAAACAATCCCAGGGGGCGGTGAAAAACTGTTTTTT.

The chain is built from TRBV3-1 (or the pseudogene TRBV3-2) and TRBJ2-5, with 7 bases identical to TRBD1. The V gene's germline CDR1 is LGHDT and CDR2 YNNKEL (reference sequence). CDR3 length: 15 amino acids. V shed 1 base, J shed 2 bases, and the junction held 4 bases outside the gene matches. The CDR3 coding sequence is TGTGCCAGCAGCCAAGTCACAGGGGCTCAAGAGACCCAGTACTTC. As protein: CASSQVTGAQETQYF.

The chain joins TRBV3-1 (or the pseudogene TRBV3-2) to TRBJ2-2; D perhaps matches TRBD1 (5 bases). Germline CDR1 and CDR2: LGHDT and YNNKEL (reference sequence). The CDR3 length is 15 residues. V lost 4 bases and J 6 bases, leaving 15 bases between the germline ends. This CDR3 reads CASSPTGWRAGELFF. CDR3 coding DNA: TGTGCCAGCAGCCCCACAGGATGGCGAGCCGGGGAGCTGTTTTTT.

The chain recombines TRBV2 with TRBJ1-1, with D uncertain. CDR1 and CDR2 from the germline V gene are SNHLY and FYNNEI. The CDR3 is made up of 13 amino acids. Trimming left V 4 bases short and J 0 bases short, with 6 bases between. The CDR3 DNA is TGTGCCAGCAGTGGAGTGATGAACACTGAAGCTTTCTTT. Protein product: CASSGVMNTEAFF. The variable domain in full, with the rest retrieved from reference TRBV2 and TRBJ1-1, is EPEVTQTPSHQVTQMGQEVILRCVPISNHLYFYWYRQILGQKVEFLVSFYNNEISEKSEIFDDQFSVERPDGSNFTLKIRSTKLEDSAMYFCASSGVMNTEAFFGQGTRLTVV.

The chain couples TRBV12-3 or TRBV12-4 to TRBJ2-2; D call uncertain. The V end lost 4 bases, the J end lost 4 bases, and 7 bases lay between the germline ends. This CDR3 spans 13 amino acids. The CDR3, as DNA: TGTGCCAGCAGTTCCCAACTCACCGGGGAGCTGTTTTTT. Translated, it gives CASSSQLTGELFF.

This clone was seen a single time. The chain combines TRBV12-3 or TRBV12-4 with TRBJ2-1, with 9 bases aligning to TRBD1. The CDR3 has 13 residues. V trimming: 6 bases; J trimming: 9 bases; junction bases outside the gene matches: 6. CDR3 nucleotides: TGTGCCAGCAGACTAACAGGGGGCGTTGAGCAGTTCTTC. Translated: CASRLTGGVEQFF.

The rearrangement links TRBV6-5 to TRBJ1-1; 9 bases agree with TRBD1. This CDR3 comprises 13 residues. Germline V CDR1 and CDR2: MNHEY, SVGAGI. V lost 7 bases, J lost 11 bases, and 11 bases stayed unmatched. The CDR3 protein is CASITGTGSSAFF. The CDR3 nucleotides are TGTGCCAGCATTACCGGGACAGGGAGTTCGGCTTTCTTT.

This clone was picked up a small number of times. V gene TRBV6-2 or TRBV6-3 combines with J gene TRBJ2-7; D gene unclear. The V end was cut by 2 bases, the J end by 6 bases, with 11 bases between. This CDR3 has 13 amino acids. The germline gives CDR1 MNHEY, CDR2 SVGEGT. The CDR3 nucleotides are TGTGCCAGCAGTTACATAGGTTTTTCCGAGCAGTACTTC. Translation gives CASSYIGFSEQYF.

This clone occurred a few times. This rearrangement joins TRBV6-4 to TRBJ2-2, with no clear D. The CDR3 is 14 amino acids. Germline CDR1 and CDR2: MRHNA and SNTAGT. The germline V and J ends were trimmed by 3 bases and 1 base, with 6 bases remaining between them. CDR3 region: CASSERRNTGELFF. The CDR3 nucleotides read TGTGCCAGCAGTGAGCGAAGGAACACCGGGGAGCTGTTTTTT.

Written as DNA, the CDR3 is TGTGCCTGGGCCTCGACAGGGGGTCAGCCCCAGCATTTT. Translation gives CAWASTGGQPQHF. The gene calls are TRBV30 and TRBJ1-5, with 9 bases matching TRBD1. This CDR3 spans 13 amino acids. V lost 5 bases and J lost 6; bases outside the gene matches: 5. Germline-derived CDR1 and CDR2 are GTSNPN and SVGIG (reference sequence). The full variable domain, in which reference TRBV30 and TRBJ1-5 provide the parts outside the CDR3, is SQTIHQWPATLVQPVGSPLSLECTVEGTSNPNLYWYRQAAGRGLQLLFYSVGIGQISSEVPQNLSASRPQDRQFILSSKKLLLSDSGFYLCAWASTGGQPQHFGDGTRLSIL.

This rearrangement joins TRBV25-1 to TRBJ2-1, with TRBD2 matching 8 bases. From germline, CDR1 is MGHDK and CDR2 SYGVNS. V trimming: 2 bases; J trimming: 9 bases; junction bases outside the gene matches: 3. The length of the CDR3 is 13 residues. CDR3 sequence reads: CASSETGRGEQFF. The CDR3 DNA reads as TGTGCCAGCAGTGAAACCGGGAGGGGTGAGCAGTTCTTC.

This rearrangement joins TRBV6-4 to TRBJ2-7; 9 bases are a match to TRBD2. J lost 1 base, V lost 2 bases, and 12 bases had no gene match. The length of the CDR3 is 18 residues. The germline gives CDR1 MRHNA, CDR2 SNTAGT. This chain's CDR3 is CASSDTKPSGIASYEQYF. The CDR3 DNA is TGTGCCAGCAGTGACACGAAACCTAGCGGGATTGCTTCCTACGAGCAGTACTTC.

Remarks on this clone: Distinct nucleotide sequences in the sample also encode this CDR3. The chain links TRBV19 to TRBJ1-5; D unresolved. Trimming removed 5 bases from V and 0 bases from J, with 5 bases in between. Per germline, CDR1 LNHDA and CDR2 SQIVND (reference sequence). The CDR3 contains 13 residues. DNA of the CDR3: TGTGCCAGTAGTCCGTATAGCAATCAGCCCCAGCATTTT. It yields the protein CASSPYSNQPQHF. Full variable domain (missing parts from reference TRBV19 and TRBJ1-5): DGGITQSPKYLFRKEGQNVTLSCEQNLNHDAMYWYRQDPGQGLRLIYYSQIVNDFQKGDIAEGYSVSREKKESFPLTVTSAQKNPTAFYLCASSPYSNQPQHFGDGTRLSIL.

This chain connects TRBV6-4 to TRBJ2-1; 7 bases fit TRBD2. V lost 1 base, J lost 1 base, and 4 bases stayed unmatched. Germline lookup yields CDR1 MRHNA and CDR2 SNTAGT. The CDR3 loop spans 16 amino acids. The CDR3 region has the DNA TGTGCCAGCAGTGACTTGGGGGGGATGTCCTACAATGAGCAGTTCTTC. This sequence encodes CASSDLGGMSYNEQFF.